The T cell receptor (beta chain) described here comes from a study of response to subunit inactivated influenza vaccine. Study-wide results and caveats: The authors offered the suggestion that each seasonal influenza vaccination recruits few new T cells.

From the RT-PCR reads, TCRdb called clonotypes with MiXCR, one entry per CDR3 protein. The sample includes hundreds of thousands of distinct CDR3 sequences, 13% of them seen just once. In germline, CDR1 is SGHTA, CDR2 FQGNSA. The CDR3 covers 13 residues. V was cut by 4 bases and J by 7 bases, with 12 bases left in between. This clonotype was counted between two and nine times. Its antigen is currently unknown. The genes are TRBV7-2 and TRBJ2-3; D gene uncertain. This receptor was identified in a man aged 50 to 60 who received an inactivated influenza vaccine. The specimen comprised PBMCs from blood, sampled roughly 46 days after vaccination. CDR3 coding DNA: TGTGCCAGCAGCTCGACCACGACATATACGCAGTATTTT. Translating gives CASSSTTTYTQYF.